This TCR beta chain came from a study of PD-1 blockade in mismatch repair-deficient tumors. Only in-frame clones appear in the TCRdb table, and some are missing; sequencing was by immunoSEQ multiplex PCR. The table shows 100,000 to 150,000 clones, with 88% occurring only once. This CDR3 spans 11 amino acids. Germline V lookup: CDR1 GTSNPN, CDR2 SVGIG (reference sequence). V was trimmed by 1 base and J by 6 bases, leaving 7 bases between them. J is TRBJ2-7 and V is TRBV30; D remains ambiguous. The sequenced sample was peripheral blood, obtained 70 to 72 weeks after starting pembrolizumab. The sequence was collected from an adult with mismatch repair-deficient cancer. The CDR3 nucleotides read TGTGCCTGGAGTGCGGCGTCCGAGCAGTACTTC. Translation: CAWSAASEQYF.